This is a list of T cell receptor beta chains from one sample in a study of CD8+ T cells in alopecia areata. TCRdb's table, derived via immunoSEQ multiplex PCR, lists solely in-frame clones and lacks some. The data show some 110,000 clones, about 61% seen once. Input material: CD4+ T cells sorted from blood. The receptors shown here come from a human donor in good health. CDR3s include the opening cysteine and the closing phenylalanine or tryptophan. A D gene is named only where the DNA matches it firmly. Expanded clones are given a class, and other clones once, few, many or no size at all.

CDR3nt: TGCGCCAGCAGCCTGGCAGGGGCTGAGAATGGCTACACCTTC; CDR3aa: CASSLAGAENGYTF; abundance: .; len: 14; d_gene: .; j_gene: TRBJ1-2; v_gene: TRBV4-1
CDR3nt: TGCAGTGCTAGGCAGGAAAAACTGTTTTTT; CDR3aa: CSARQEKLFF; abundance: .; len: 10; d_gene: .; j_gene: TRBJ1-4; v_gene: TRBV20-1
CDR3nt: TGCAGCGGGGACAATGAGCAGTTCTTC; CDR3aa: CSGDNEQFF; abundance: .; len: 9; d_gene: .; j_gene: TRBJ2-1; v_gene: TRBV29-1
CDR3nt: TGTGCCAGCAGTTTATCTCTTACCAGCTCTGGGGCCAACGTCCTGACTTTC; CDR3aa: CASSLSLTSSGANVLTF; abundance: .; len: 17; d_gene: .; j_gene: TRBJ2-6; v_gene: TRBV27
CDR3nt: TGTGCCTGGAGTAACGGGAACTCTGGAAACACCATATATTTT; CDR3aa: CAWSNGNSGNTIYF; abundance: .; len: 14; d_gene: .; j_gene: TRBJ1-3; v_gene: TRBV30
CDR3nt: TGTGCCAGCAGCCAAGTTGGAGGAAATCTGGACTCCCTCCACTTT; CDR3aa: CASSQVGGNLDSLHF; abundance: few; len: 15; d_gene: .; j_gene: TRBJ1-6; v_gene: TRBV4-2
CDR3nt: TGTGCCACCAGCCGGGACAGCGGTAATTCACCCCTCCACTTT; CDR3aa: CATSRDSGNSPLHF; abundance: .; len: 14; d_gene: TRBD1; j_gene: TRBJ1-6; v_gene: TRBV15
CDR3nt: TGCGCCAGCAGCGCAGGGGTCGATTCACCCCTCCACTTT; CDR3aa: CASSAGVDSPLHF; abundance: .; len: 13; d_gene: .; j_gene: TRBJ1-6; v_gene: TRBV5-1
CDR3nt: TGTGCCAGCAGCTTAGGTCCCTCGTGGGGGGGCGGCAATGAGCAGTTCTTC; CDR3aa: CASSLGPSWGGGNEQFF; abundance: .; len: 17; d_gene: .; j_gene: TRBJ2-1; v_gene: TRBV7-7
CDR3nt: TGTGCCAGCGCCTCGAGGGCCGAGCTTGATTATTCACCCCTCCACTTT; CDR3aa: CASASRAELDYSPLHF; abundance: .; len: 16; d_gene: .; j_gene: TRBJ1-6; v_gene: TRBV27
CDR3nt: TGTGCCAGCACCCTTACCAACCTCGGGAATTCACCCCTCCACTTT; CDR3aa: CASTLTNLGNSPLHF; abundance: .; len: 15; d_gene: .; j_gene: TRBJ1-6; v_gene: TRBV7-9
CDR3nt: TGCGCCAGCAGCTTGCCCGGGACAGGGAACTACGAGCAGTACTTC; CDR3aa: CASSLPGTGNYEQYF; abundance: .; len: 15; d_gene: TRBD1; j_gene: TRBJ2-7; v_gene: TRBV5-1
CDR3nt: TGTGCCAGCAGTGAGGGGCGGGTCAATGAGCAGTTCTTC; CDR3aa: CASSEGRVNEQFF; abundance: .; len: 13; d_gene: .; j_gene: TRBJ2-1; v_gene: TRBV6-1
CDR3nt: TGCGCCAGCAGCTTGGCCGAGGATTCACCCCTCCACTTT; CDR3aa: CASSLAEDSPLHF; abundance: .; len: 13; d_gene: .; j_gene: TRBJ1-6; v_gene: TRBV5-1
CDR3nt: TGTGCCACCCGGGACAGGGAAACCGGGGAGCTGTTTTTT; CDR3aa: CATRDRETGELFF; abundance: .; len: 13; d_gene: TRBD1; j_gene: TRBJ2-2; v_gene: TRBV10-3
CDR3nt: TGCGCCAGCAGCCAAGATCACAACAGGTTAGCCTACGAGCAGTACTTC; CDR3aa: CASSQDHNRLAYEQYF; abundance: few; len: 16; d_gene: .; j_gene: TRBJ2-7; v_gene: TRBV4-1
CDR3nt: TGTGCCAGCAGCGGGCGACACTCATCGGTGTTTTTT; CDR3aa: CASSGRHSSVFF; abundance: few; len: 12; d_gene: .; j_gene: TRBJ1-4; v_gene: TRBV11-2
CDR3nt: TGTGCCAGCAGCAGGGGACTTCGCTACGAGCAGTACTTC; CDR3aa: CASSRGLRYEQYF; abundance: .; len: 13; d_gene: .; j_gene: TRBJ2-7; v_gene: TRBV7-8
CDR3nt: TGTGCCAGCAGCCAAGGTTATCCAGATACGCAGTATTTT; CDR3aa: CASSQGYPDTQYF; abundance: .; len: 13; d_gene: .; j_gene: TRBJ2-3; v_gene: TRBV14
CDR3nt: TGCGCCAGCAGTAGGGGCCAAAATTCACCCCTCCACTTT; CDR3aa: CASSRGQNSPLHF; abundance: .; len: 13; d_gene: .; j_gene: TRBJ1-6; v_gene: TRBV10-2
CDR3nt: TGCGCCAGCAGCCCGGGGGATCGTGACACCGGGGAGCTGTTTTTT; CDR3aa: CASSPGDRDTGELFF; abundance: .; len: 15; d_gene: .; j_gene: TRBJ2-2; v_gene: TRBV4-1
CDR3nt: TGTGCCAGCAGCTTGTGGTTTGGATATGGCTACACCTTC; CDR3aa: CASSLWFGYGYTF; abundance: .; len: 13; d_gene: .; j_gene: TRBJ1-2; v_gene: TRBV5-6
CDR3nt: TGCGCCAGCGGCCCCCTAGCGGGGGGGCTGGGTGAGACCCAGTACTTC; CDR3aa: CASGPLAGGLGETQYF; abundance: .; len: 16; d_gene: TRBD2; j_gene: TRBJ2-5; v_gene: TRBV5-1
CDR3nt: TGCAGCGCCGAGACAGGCCCCAACACTGAAGCTTTCTTT; CDR3aa: CSAETGPNTEAFF; abundance: few; len: 13; d_gene: .; j_gene: TRBJ1-1; v_gene: TRBV29-1
CDR3nt: TGCAGCGCCGCCACAGTGTCCAATGAGCAGTTCTTC; CDR3aa: CSAATVSNEQFF; abundance: .; len: 12; d_gene: .; j_gene: TRBJ2-1; v_gene: TRBV29-1
CDR3nt: TGTGCCTGGAGTACCGCGACAGGGGGTGATAGCAATCAGCCCCAGCATTTT; CDR3aa: CAWSTATGGDSNQPQHF; abundance: .; len: 17; d_gene: TRBD1; j_gene: TRBJ1-5; v_gene: TRBV30
CDR3nt: TGCGCCAGCAGCCAAGATCTGCGTTATGATCAGCCCCAGCATTTT; CDR3aa: CASSQDLRYDQPQHF; abundance: .; len: 15; d_gene: .; j_gene: TRBJ1-5; v_gene: TRBV4-1
CDR3nt: TGTGCCAGCAGCTTAGGAGCGTCAGGGGGCAACACCGGGGAGCTGTTTTTT; CDR3aa: CASSLGASGGNTGELFF; abundance: .; len: 17; d_gene: TRBD1; j_gene: TRBJ2-2; v_gene: TRBV7-6